This T cell receptor (beta chain) was obtained from a study of Ad26.COV2.S vaccination and SARS-CoV-2 variants. Trimming pared 3 bases from V and 3 bases from J, leaving 3 bases between. CDR1 is SGDLS and CDR2 is YYNGEE in the germline V gene. The CDR3 loop spans 11 amino acids. Treatment: around 19 received Ad26.COV2.S at low or high dose, single or two shots; 5 received placebo; per-sample allocation not given. The investigators took samples on day 63 after the first vaccine or placebo injection. Built on an Ad26 vector, the vaccine expressed Wuhan-strain SARS-CoV-2 spike. Some clones are missing from TCRdb's copy, which holds only in-frame ones; the method was immunoSEQ multiplex PCR. The table lists approximately 410,000 clones, around 92% of them singletons, with under 2% in the top ten. This clone appeared a single time.

The clonotype originates from a person between 18 and 59 years old who received the Ad26.COV2.S COVID-19 vaccine or a placebo. J is TRBJ1-2 and V is TRBV9, with no clear D. The input for sequencing was peripheral blood, taken in a trial of Ad26.COV2.S vaccine versus placebo. CDR3: CASSADYGYTF. CDR3 sequence (DNA): TGTGCCAGCAGCGCCGACTATGGCTACACCTTC.